This T cell receptor (beta chain) was recovered during a study of regulatory T cells in long-lasting Graves disease. This clonotype appeared a few times. Antigen specificity is unknown. As to time point: newly diagnosed GD, antithyroid drugs for less than 3 months. Isolated PBMC RNA provided the starting material for the TCR library. Researchers made TCR beta libraries by using iRepertoire HTBI primers and running Arm-PCR on CDR3 regions. TCRdb reprocessed the multiplex PCR reads via MiXCR and lists one record per CDR3 protein. The sample contains approximately 230,000 distinct CDR3 sequences, about 17% of which appear only once. Germline-derived CDR1 and CDR2 are SNHLY and FYNNEI. CDR3 size: 13 residues. V shed 8 bases and J 5 bases; nucleotides not matched to a gene: 7. General study points: Clonotypes that were public and shared totalled 2,500 to 3,500 in persistent patients versus over 800 in new patients.

The sequence came from a female donor with Graves disease. This chain links TRBV2 with TRBJ1-2; 8 bases are a match to TRBD1. Sequencing was performed on peripheral blood mononuclear cells (PBMCs), taken at new diagnosis, from a patient treated with antithyroid drugs. The CDR3 DNA sequence: TGTGCCAGCCAACGGCAGGGGGCATATGGCTACACCTTC. As protein: CASQRQGAYGYTF.